The sample holds a few counts of the clone carrying this T cell receptor (beta chain). Its antigen is not known. The sample originates from a study of T cell repertoires in cytomegalovirus infection. Across the study: CMV epitopes used comprised recently identified HLA-C-restricted ones and well-studied HLA-B-restricted ones. An indication of both CMV infection and matching HLA type came from public TCR beta signatures.

TCRdb fed the reads into MiXCR, producing one record per CDR3 protein. Among roughly 180,000 distinct CDR3 sequences, about 20% were seen once, and the ten largest hold under 30%. Findings and caveats of the study: CMV-specific TCR beta clonotypes restricted by HLA-C were the ones dominating the ex vivo response.

The sample in question was CD8+ T cells from cultured PBMCs, obtained from culture after CMV antigen stimulation. This receptor was obtained from a human donor in good health (CMV status not recorded). Some clones in this sample may be carry-over from other donors' samples.

The CDR3 region has the DNA TGTGCCAGCAGTGAAGCGGGACTCTACAATGAGCAGTTCTTC. Translated, it gives CASSEAGLYNEQFF. This rearrangement joins TRBV6-1 to TRBJ2-1, with D maybe TRBD2 (6 bases). Trimming stripped 0 bases from V and 3 bases from J, with 6 bases between. Germline CDR1 is MNHNS and CDR2 is SASEGT. This CDR3 contains 14 residues.